Included here is one T cell receptor beta chain sequence, with context. As yet, its antigen is unknown. This record comes from a study of cytomegalovirus exposure and HLA in healthy donors. Study-wide findings and caveats: The authors later found most CMV-associated TCR beta chains appeared HLA-restricted. Analysis was carried out at a later point, and it linked a missense DCLRE1C variant to TCR beta V- and J-gene trimming. The study reported that TCR beta sequences accurately predicted HLA-A and HLA-B alleles in most subjects. Later analysis suggested links between common viral pathogens and several top significant clusters.

The CDR3 is made up of 19 amino acids. Germline assignment: CDR1 SGHRS and CDR2 YFSETQ. The V segment lost 0 bases and the J segment 5 bases; nucleotides outside the gene matches: 13. Primers included in the PCR were 60 Vbeta and 13 Jbeta primers. Libraries were prepared by immunoSEQ multiplex PCR; TCRdb keeps only in-frame clonotypes and omits some of them. In the table there are 150,000 to 200,000 clones, more than 60% of which are singletons. Input material: PBMCs. This TCR was recovered from a female donor in good health and CMV-seronegative. The chain carries TRBV5-1 and TRBJ2-3; 12 bases fit TRBD1. DNA of the CDR3: TGCGCCAGCAGCTTGGAGGGACAGGGGGCATCGTTCTATTTAGATACGCAGTATTTT. This encodes CASSLEGQGASFYLDTQYF.